The 22 T cell receptor beta chains below come from one sample, sequenced in a study of regulatory T cells in long-lasting Graves disease. Both iRepertoire HTBI primers and Arm-PCR of CDR3 regions were used to build the TCR beta libraries. TCRdb reprocessed the multiplex PCR reads via MiXCR and lists one record per CDR3 protein. The table has approximately 350,000 distinct CDR3 sequences, roughly 20% seen once. Time point specified: persistent/refractory GD, antithyroid drugs over 5 years with positive TRAb. The TCR library used RNA extracted from PBMCs. Sequenced here: peripheral blood mononuclear cells (PBMCs), sampled when the disease was refractory, from a patient treated with antithyroid drugs. The receptors shown here come from a woman in her thirties or forties with Graves disease.

The gene calls are TRBV2 and TRBJ1-1; D remains ambiguous. The germline gives CDR1 SNHLY, CDR2 FYNNEI. The CDR3 runs 14 residues. Trimming took off 6 bases at V and 11 bases at J, with 22 bases between the two ends. CDR3 amino acids: CASRAVYEVQMAFF. DNA of the CDR3: TGTGCCAGCAGGGCGGTTTATGAGGTCCAAATGGCTTTCTTT. The full variable domain, in which reference TRBV2 and TRBJ1-1 provide the parts outside the CDR3, is EPEVTQTPSHQVTQMGQEVILRCVPISNHLYFYWYRQILGQKVEFLVSFYNNEISEKSEIFDDQFSVERPDGSNFTLKIRSTKLEDSAMYFCASRAVYEVQMAFFGQGTRLTVV.

This clonotype showed up many times. The rearrangement joins TRBV6-1 to TRBJ2-2; tentatively, D is TRBD1 (5 bases). V lost 4 bases and J 5 bases, leaving 11 bases between the germline ends. The length of the CDR3 is 14 residues. CDR1 is MNHNS and CDR2 is SASEGT in the germline V gene. The CDR3 spells CASSVETETGELFF. In nucleotides, the CDR3 is TGTGCCAGCAGTGTTGAGACAGAGACCGGGGAGCTGTTTTTT.

This chain links TRBV14 with TRBJ2-7; the D gene is possibly TRBD2 (6 bases). The CDR3 is 15 residues long. Trimming removed 6 bases at V and 9 bases at J, with 24 bases between. The germline V gene has CDR1 SGHDN and CDR2 FVKESK. In nucleotides, the CDR3 is TGTGCCAGCAGTTCCGTACGGGACTCGGGGAGCAGGCAGTACTTC. This encodes CASSSVRDSGSRQYF.

This clonotype showed up just a few times. This may arise from a read error, as a much more abundant clone is one base away. V gene TRBV2 combines with J gene TRBJ2-4; the D gene is possibly TRBD1 (5 bases). The last part of the DNA fits TRBJ1-2 better; the J call may be wrong. The germline V gene encodes CDR1 SNHLY and CDR2 FYNNEI. This CDR3 is built from 15 residues. CDR3: CASSGGAETFCGYTF. The CDR3 nucleotides are TGTGCCAGCAGTGGAGGGGCGGAAACCTTCTGTGGCTACACCTTC.

The chain links TRBV7-2 to TRBJ1-1; 8 bases map to TRBD1. The trim removed 4 bases at V and 1 base at J, leaving 5 bases unmatched. This CDR3 has 15 residues. The germline gives CDR1 SGHTA, CDR2 FQGNSA. Here the CDR3 reads CASSSNRGRNTEAFF. CDR3 DNA sequence: TGTGCCAGCAGCTCGAACAGGGGGAGGAACACTGAAGCTTTCTTT.

V and J are TRBV19 and TRBJ2-7; D is perhaps TRBD1 or TRBD2 (6 bases each). V was trimmed by 6 bases and J by 2 bases, leaving 17 bases between them. This CDR3 comprises 15 residues. Germline loops: CDR1 LNHDA, CDR2 SQIVND (reference sequence). The CDR3 DNA is TGTGCCAGTAGCTTTACGCCGGGGGCCACCTACGAGCAGTACTTC. Its protein product is CASSFTPGATYEQYF.

The chain combines TRBV4-2 with TRBJ2-7; D call uncertain. This CDR3 contains 13 residues. V lost 1 base to trimming and J lost 5 bases, with 9 bases between them. CDR1 is LGHNA and CDR2 is YNFKEQ in the germline V gene. This CDR3 is CASSQAVANEQYF. For the CDR3, the DNA is TGTGCCAGCAGCCAAGCGGTGGCGAACGAGCAGTACTTC.

The chain joins TRBV10-3 to TRBJ2-6, with D hard to call. The germline gives CDR1 ENHRY, CDR2 SYGVKD. The CDR3 contains 14 residues. Trimming pared 2 bases from V and 4 bases from J, leaving 6 bases between. For the CDR3, the DNA is TGTGCCATCAGTGAGATGCCCGGGGCCAACGTCCTGACTTTC. This sequence encodes CAISEMPGANVLTF.

This clonotype has ten or more counts. CDR3 region: CASSPRGDTEAFF. As DNA, the CDR3 is TGTGCCAGCAGCCCCCGAGGGGACACTGAAGCTTTCTTT. The V gene is TRBV13, the J gene TRBJ1-1, with D maybe TRBD1 (5 bases). V was clipped by 5 bases and J by 3 bases, with 10 bases between them. Germline V gene sequence: CDR1 PRHDT, CDR2 FYEKMQ (reference sequence). The CDR3 totals 13 residues.

This clonotype has at least ten counts. The V gene is TRBV2, the J gene TRBJ2-7, with 7 bases that match TRBD1. CDR1 and CDR2 from the germline V gene are SNHLY and FYNNEI. V lost 2 bases to trimming and J lost 2 bases; unmatched junction nucleotides: 3. The CDR3 is 14 amino acids. The CDR3 is CASSELRGPYEQYF. CDR3 DNA: TGTGCCAGCAGTGAACTTAGGGGGCCCTACGAGCAGTACTTC.

This sequence joins TRBV11-2 and TRBJ2-7; D assignment may be TRBD1 or TRBD2 (5 bases each). The V and J ends lost 0 bases and 2 bases respectively, with 17 bases between them. The CDR3 totals 17 residues. The V gene's germline CDR1 is SGHAT and CDR2 FQNNGV. The CDR3 protein is CASSLDGTYPVTYEQYF. The DNA of the CDR3 is TGTGCCAGCAGCTTAGATGGGACCTACCCAGTAACCTACGAGCAGTACTTC.

The chain links TRBV5-6 to TRBJ2-2; D gene unclear. This CDR3 has 14 amino acids. Germline V gene lookup returns CDR1 SGHDT and CDR2 YYEEEE. Trimming left V 0 bases short and J 6 bases short, with 9 bases between. CDR3 sequence: CASSLGSAPGELFF. The CDR3 nucleotides read TGTGCCAGCAGCTTGGGGAGCGCGCCCGGGGAGCTGTTTTTT.

This clonotype was counted once. V is TRBV6-2 or TRBV6-3 and J is TRBJ2-3; 11 nucleotides align to TRBD2. The CDR3 contains 16 residues. CDR1 MNHEY and CDR2 SVGEGT come from the germline V gene. V shed 5 bases and J 5 bases; nucleotides not matched to a gene: 9. The CDR3 region has the DNA TGTGCCAGCAGTCCTATAGCGGGAGGGCCTGTAGATACGCAGTATTTT. Protein sequence: CASSPIAGGPVDTQYF.

In the case of this clonotype: It is likely a read error: a sequence one base away is far more abundant. The chain uses TRBV2 and TRBJ1-5; possibly TRBD1 for D (6 bases). This CDR3 is 20 amino acids long. From germline, CDR1 is SNHLY and CDR2 FYNNEI. The CDR3 DNA reads as TGTGCCAGCAGTTTCTCCGACAGGTTTTCGGATCTAGATAGCAATCGGCCCCAGCATTTT. Translation: CASSFSDRFSDLDSNRPQHF.

This clonotype was counted only a few times. This rearrangement joins TRBV10-2 to TRBJ1-6, with TRBD1 matching 7 bases. The germline V gene has CDR1 WSHSY and CDR2 SAAADI. There are 13 residues in the CDR3. J was trimmed by 7 bases and V by 6 bases; bases with no gene match: 3. DNA for the CDR3: TGCGCCAGCAGGGGGACAGTCAATTCACCCCTCCACTTT. Translated: CASRGTVNSPLHF.

This clonotype was detected only once. One junction end disagrees with the germline gene, perhaps due to a read error. V and J are TRBV5-6 and TRBJ1-1; the D is unclear. The CDR3 totals 13 residues. Germline V CDR1 and CDR2: SGHDT, YYEEEE. The CDR3 DNA reads as TGTGCCAGCAGCTTTGCCATGAGCACTGAAACTTTCTTT. Amino acids: CASSFAMSTETFF.

This sequence joins TRBV5-6 and TRBJ2-2, with D perhaps TRBD1 (6 bases). This CDR3 region has 16 residues. Per germline, CDR1 SGHDT and CDR2 YYEEEE. V was shortened by 4 bases and J by 7 bases, with 20 bases between the two germline ends. In DNA, the CDR3 is TGTGCCAGCAGCCCAGGACAGTCAATTCTCGACGGGGAGCTGTTTTTT. Amino acids: CASSPGQSILDGELFF. The whole variable domain, remainder taken from reference TRBV5-6 and TRBJ2-2, is DAGVTQSPTHLIKTRGQQVTLRCSPKSGHDTVSWYQQALGQGPQFIFQYYEEEERQRGNFPDRFSGHQFPNYSSELNVNALLLGDSALYLCASSPGQSILDGELFFGEGSRLTVL.

The rearrangement uses TRBV4-1 and TRBJ2-2; D is possibly TRBD1 (7 bases). From germline, CDR1 is MGHRA and CDR2 YSYEKL. The CDR3 is made up of 19 amino acids. The ends were cut back, 2 bases at V and 1 base at J, with 20 bases in the middle. The CDR3: CASSQLPAPGGGNTGELFF. Here the CDR3 DNA reads TGCGCCAGCAGCCAACTTCCAGCCCCAGGGGGAGGGAACACCGGGGAGCTGTTTTTT.

The chain employs TRBV13 and TRBJ1-5; the D gene is possibly TRBD1 (6 bases). Trimming removed 3 bases at V and 8 bases at J, with 11 bases between. The germline V gene has CDR1 PRHDT and CDR2 FYEKMQ (reference sequence). The CDR3 has 13 residues. The CDR3 sequence: CASSFRGSKPQHF. The CDR3 DNA sequence: TGTGCCAGCAGCTTTAGGGGGTCAAAGCCCCAGCATTTT.

The sample holds many counts of this clonotype. This chain links TRBV10-3 with TRBJ1-5; 8 nucleotides align to TRBD1. The V gene's germline CDR1 is ENHRY and CDR2 SYGVKD. V was clipped by 2 bases and J by 5 bases; unmatched bases: 2. The CDR3 loop spans 14 amino acids. Here the CDR3 DNA reads TGTGCCATCAGTGAGGGACAGGGCGATCAGCCCCAGCATTTT. Its translation: CAISEGQGDQPQHF.

This clonotype was counted a few times. The V gene is TRBV3-1, the J gene TRBJ1-2; D uncertain. The V end lost 3 bases, the J end lost 7 bases, and 12 bases lay between the germline ends. The CDR3 is 13 residues long. The V gene's germline CDR1 is LGHDT and CDR2 YNNKEL (reference sequence). The CDR3 bases are TGTGCCAGCAGCCACCGCCAAAGCCGTGGCTACACCTTC. It specifies CASSHRQSRGYTF.

At least ten counts were recorded for this clonotype. J is TRBJ2-5 and V is TRBV6-1; possibly TRBD1 or TRBD2 for D (6 bases each). From germline, CDR1 is MNHNS and CDR2 SASEGT. The CDR3 sequence is 15 residues long. Trimming cost V 7 bases and J 4 bases, with 19 bases left between them. The CDR3 reads CASNSVGGRGETQYF. In nucleotides, the CDR3 is TGTGCCAGCAACTCCGTAGGGGGGCGAGGAGAGACCCAGTACTTC.